The present entry profiles one TCR beta chain with its context. Its specificity is unknown. This entry comes from a study of CD8 T cells in Susac syndrome. The study, taken as a whole, reports: A relatively small number of individuals underwent TCR sequencing and HLA analysis.

CDR3 length equals 15 residues. V lost 3 bases and J lost 1, with 9 bases in between. When the RNA was reverse transcribed, random hexamers were used with an input of 0.5 to 1 ug. By means of immunoSEQ multiplex PCR, TCR beta CDR3 spanning 54 Vbeta and 13 Jbeta underwent amplification. Using its own MiXCR run on the immunoSEQ multiplex PCR reads, TCRdb lists one record per CDR3 protein. The top ten clones hold roughly 0.064% of a sample with fewer than 350,000 distinct CDR3 sequences, about 92% of them seen once. TCR beta sequences were obtained from blood CD8+ and CD4+ T cells. TEMRA cells were FACS-enriched, with CD8+ and CD4+ T cells isolated negatively.

This rearrangement joins TRBV12-3 or TRBV12-4 to TRBJ2-2; D might be TRBD1 (5 bases). This TCR derives from a human donor with multiple sclerosis. The sequencing sample was made of CD4+ T cells from PBMCs. Here the CDR3 reads CASSFRQRNTGELFF. In nucleotides, the CDR3 is TGTGCCAGCAGTTTCAGACAGAGGAACACCGGGGAGCTGTTTTTT.